This TCR beta chain comes out of a study of cytomegalovirus exposure and HLA in healthy donors. The germline V and J ends were trimmed by 5 bases and 4 bases, with 17 bases remaining between them. Germline V lookup: CDR1 MNHEY, CDR2 SMNVEV (reference sequence). This CDR3 has 15 residues. Only one count was recorded for this clone. Its antigen remains unidentified. Study findings and constraints: Rarity held for most TCR sequences, but there were some public TCRs that occurred in many donors. Subsequent analysis found a tendency for first-cohort TCR clusters to co-occur within the approximately 130 validation repertoires.

The assay was immunoSEQ multiplex PCR, and TCRdb's table has in-frame clones only and misses some. The sample consists of 110,000 or so clones, about 84% of them appearing once. The receptor comes from a man aged 18 to 29 in good health and CMV-seronegative. V usage is TRBV27 and J usage is TRBJ1-2, with a tentative D call TRBD1 (5 bases). The sample was PBMCs. The CDR3 protein is CASSRRGERGYGYTF. The DNA for the CDR3 is TGTGCCAGCAGTCGCCGGGGGGAGAGGGGCTATGGCTACACCTTC.